The clone carrying this T cell receptor beta chain has only a few counts. This sample is drawn from a study of regulatory dendritic cells for organ transplantation. The CDR3 length is 13 residues. V was trimmed by 0 bases and J by 6 bases, leaving 9 bases between them. Germline V CDR1 and CDR2: SGHDN, FVKESK. Profiling relied on immunoSEQ multiplex PCR, and the TCRdb table lists in-frame clones only, not all of them. The table records 25,000 to 30,000 clones, 82% of them present only once. The sequencing sample was made of naive CD8+ T cells from blood. Subset specified: CD45RA+ naive T cells. The rearrangement links TRBV14 to TRBJ2-7; D unresolved. The clonotype was recovered from a human donor in good health. CDR3 residues: CASSQEEYSEQYF. The DNA for the CDR3 is TGTGCCAGCAGCCAAGAGGAGTACTCCGAGCAGTACTTC.